The 29 T cell receptor beta chains in this list originate from one sample, sequenced in a study of cytomegalovirus exposure and HLA in healthy donors. Both 60 Vbeta primers and 13 Jbeta primers went into the PCR. Some clones are missing from TCRdb's copy, which holds only in-frame ones; the method was immunoSEQ multiplex PCR. The sample shows about 130,000 clones, 81% of them seen only once. Material for sequencing was PBMCs. Receptor source: a man aged 18 to 30 in good health and CMV-seronegative.

J is TRBJ2-1 and V is TRBV6-1; 9 bases map to TRBD2. The CDR3 runs 15 residues. The germline CDR1 and CDR2 sequences are MNHNS and SASEGT. V lost 9 bases to trimming and J lost 4 bases; unmatched junction nucleotides: 10. The CDR3 region has the DNA TGTGCCAGTCCCTCGGCGGGGGGGAGATACAATGAGCAGTTCTTC. Amino acid sequence: CASPSAGGRYNEQFF.

The table lists this clone with a count of one. Here the CDR3 reads CASQTGGRTEAFF. The CDR3 DNA is TGTGCCAGTCAAACAGGGGGAAGGACTGAAGCTTTCTTT. This chain joins TRBV19 and TRBJ1-1; the match to TRBD1 covers 8 bases. Germline lookup yields CDR1 LNHDA and CDR2 SQIVND (reference sequence). The CDR3 is 13 amino acids. With 8 bases clipped from V and 5 bases from J, the junction kept 7 bases outside the gene matches.

CDR3 nucleotides: TGTGCCAGCAGCTCTTACAGGGATCTCGCCGTTGAAAAACTGTTTTTT. Translated: CASSSYRDLAVEKLFF. The genes are TRBV5-6 and TRBJ1-4; a possible D gene is TRBD1 (6 bases). This CDR3 is 16 amino acids long. The V gene lost 3 bases and the J gene lost 7 bases, with 19 bases spanning the gap. Germline values: CDR1 SGHDT, CDR2 YYEEEE.

The chain couples TRBV27 to TRBJ1-5; D may be TRBD1 (6 bases). Germline V CDR1 and CDR2: MNHEY, SMNVEV (reference sequence). CDR3 size: 14 residues. Trimming took 3 bases from V and 5 from J, leaving 11 bases between them. For the CDR3, the DNA is TGTGCCAGCAGTTTTCGGGGGGCGCATCAGCCCCAGCATTTT. This gives the protein CASSFRGAHQPQHF.

This rearrangement joins TRBV30 to TRBJ1-1; D perhaps matches TRBD1 (6 bases). Germline V gene data show CDR1 as GTSNPN and CDR2 as SVGIG (reference sequence). The ends were cut back, 5 bases at V and 0 bases at J, with 19 bases in the middle. This CDR3 region has 16 residues. The chain's CDR3 is CAWVPWGPNMNTEAFF. The CDR3 nucleotides read TGTGCCTGGGTTCCATGGGGGCCAAACATGAACACTGAAGCTTTCTTT.

The chain combines TRBV27 with TRBJ1-2, with 10 bases identical to TRBD1. The CDR3 covers 15 residues. CDR1 and CDR2 (germline): MNHEY, SMNVEV (reference sequence). The ends lost 4 bases at V and 2 bases at J; junction bases unmatched: 4. The CDR3 region is CASSSDRGRNYGYTF. The CDR3 DNA reads TGTGCCAGCAGTTCCGACAGGGGGCGGAACTATGGCTACACCTTC.

V is TRBV5-8 and J is TRBJ2-7; TRBD2 is a possible D gene (5 bases). Germline values: CDR1 SGHTS, CDR2 YDEGEE. This CDR3 region has 15 residues. V was clipped by 1 base and J by 6 bases, with 17 bases between them. In nucleotides, the CDR3 is TGTGCCAGCAGCTTGAGCCTGACGGGGTGGGTCGAGCAGTACTTC. This codes for CASSLSLTGWVEQYF. Filled out from reference TRBV5-8 and TRBJ2-7, the complete variable domain reads EAGVTQSPTHLIKTRGQQATLRCSPISGHTSVYWYQQALGLGLQFLLWYDEGEERNRGNFPPRFSGRQFPNYSSELNVNALELEDSALYLCASSLSLTGWVEQYFGPGTRLTVT.

The CDR3 sequence is CASSSELGDGLRSPLHF. The CDR3 DNA is TGTGCCAGTAGTAGCGAATTAGGGGACGGACTAAGATCACCCCTCCACTTT. This chain links TRBV19 with TRBJ1-6; maybe TRBD1 (5 bases). CDR1 and CDR2 from the germline V gene are LNHDA and SQIVND (reference sequence). With 4 bases removed from V and 10 bases from J, the gap between germline ends came to 23 bases. This CDR3 comprises 17 residues.

The rearrangement uses TRBV14 and TRBJ1-2, with TRBD1 matching 8 bases. This CDR3 is built from 15 residues. V was pared by 2 bases and J by 7 bases, with 9 bases of the junction left unmatched. CDR1 SGHDN and CDR2 FVKESK come from the germline V gene. The CDR3 DNA reads as TGTGCCAGCAGCCAAAAAGCCCGGACAGGGTTTGGCTACACCTTC. Translated: CASSQKARTGFGYTF.

This clone was recorded only once. This chain joins TRBV6-6 and TRBJ1-3; D not certain. Deletions cut 4 bases from V and 1 base from J, with 8 bases between. The CDR3 length is 14 residues. CDR1 and CDR2 from the germline V gene are MNHNY and SVGAGI (reference sequence). The CDR3 nucleotides are TGTGCCAGCAGTTTATCAGGATCTGGAAACACCATATATTTT. Encoded protein: CASSLSGSGNTIYF.

This clone was seen just once. The J gene is TRBJ2-7, the V gene TRBV29-1; D possibly corresponds to TRBD1 (5 bases). The germline V and J ends were trimmed by 0 bases and 2 bases, with 20 bases remaining between them. This CDR3 comprises 17 residues. Germline V gene lookup returns CDR1 SQVTM and CDR2 ANQGSEA. CDR3 residues: CSVEDSYPGSFAYEQYF. CDR3 nucleotides: TGCAGCGTTGAAGACTCCTACCCAGGGTCCTTCGCCTACGAGCAGTACTTC.

CDR3 region: CASSIGQGAYEQYF. The CDR3 DNA reads as TGTGCCAGCAGTATCGGTCAGGGGGCCTACGAGCAGTACTTC. V and J are TRBV27 and TRBJ2-7, with 7 bases identical to TRBD1. The CDR3 consists of 14 residues. Germline CDR1 and CDR2: MNHEY and SMNVEV (reference sequence). V shed 5 bases, J shed 2 bases, and the junction held 6 bases outside the gene matches.

The chain couples TRBV29-1 to TRBJ2-7, with TRBD1 identical over 7 bases. The V gene's germline CDR1 is SQVTM and CDR2 ANQGSEA. The CDR3 has 10 amino acids. V trimming: 7 bases; J trimming: 5 bases; junction bases outside the gene matches: 2. In nucleotides, the CDR3 is TGCAGCGCGGGACAGAACGAGCAGTACTTC. Translated, it gives CSAGQNEQYF.

The chain carries TRBV19 and TRBJ1-5, with no clear D. V was clipped by 6 bases and J by 3 bases, with 18 bases between them. The CDR3 is made up of 16 amino acids. Germline V gene sequence: CDR1 LNHDA, CDR2 SQIVND (reference sequence). The CDR3 region has the DNA TGTGCCAGTAGCTACGCCGCCGCAGGCTACAATCAGCCCCAGCATTTT. Protein product: CASSYAAAGYNQPQHF.

The V call is TRBV19, the J call TRBJ2-7, with 8 positions matching TRBD1. The CDR3 runs 15 residues. CDR1 LNHDA and CDR2 SQIVND come from the germline V gene (reference sequence). V dropped 1 base and J dropped 2; count of bases not matched to a gene: 4. CDR3 residues: CASSIAQGATYEQYF. The CDR3 DNA sequence: TGTGCCAGTAGTATAGCTCAGGGGGCCACCTACGAGCAGTACTTC.

This CDR3 reads CATSRPGQGAWGYTF. For the CDR3, the DNA is TGTGCCACCAGCAGACCTGGACAGGGGGCGTGGGGCTACACCTTC. The chain is built from TRBV15 and TRBJ1-2; 11 bases match TRBD1. The CDR3 has 15 amino acids. Per germline, CDR1 LNHNV and CDR2 YYDKDF (reference sequence). Trimming took 2 bases from V and 8 from J; bases not matched to a gene: 7.

J is TRBJ1-1 and V is TRBV27; a possible D gene is TRBD1 (5 bases). CDR1 is MNHEY and CDR2 is SMNVEV in the germline V gene (reference sequence). This CDR3 contains 14 residues. The V end lost 8 bases, the J end lost 3 bases, and 16 bases lay between the germline ends. The CDR3 is CASVKAWGDTEAFF. The DNA for the CDR3 is TGTGCCAGCGTAAAGGCGTGGGGGGACACTGAAGCTTTCTTT.

The gene calls are TRBV19 and TRBJ1-1; 8 nucleotides match TRBD1. The V gene's germline CDR1 is LNHDA and CDR2 SQIVND (reference sequence). The CDR3 has 14 residues. Losses at the gene ends were 6 bases for V and 3 bases for J; bases not matched to a gene: 6. CDR3 sequence reads: CASRPGGMHTEAFF. As DNA, the CDR3 is TGTGCCAGTAGGCCAGGGGGCATGCACACTGAAGCTTTCTTT.

V gene TRBV30 combines with J gene TRBJ2-5; 7 bases align to TRBD1. Germline values: CDR1 GTSNPN, CDR2 SVGIG (reference sequence). This CDR3 spans 11 amino acids. V shed 5 bases and J 5 bases; nucleotides not matched to a gene: 2. CDR3 sequence (DNA): TGTGCCTGGGACAGGGAGGAGACCCAGTACTTC. As protein: CAWDREETQYF.

The chain recombines TRBV6-1 with TRBJ1-5; D unresolved. Deletions cut 0 bases from V and 4 bases from J, with 7 bases between. The V gene's germline CDR1 is MNHNS and CDR2 SASEGT. This CDR3 region has 14 residues. The CDR3 protein is CASSEAGGNQPQHF. CDR3 bases: TGTGCCAGCAGTGAAGCCGGCGGGAATCAGCCCCAGCATTTT.

J is TRBJ1-2 and V is TRBV7-9; D is undetermined. This CDR3 is built from 15 residues. Trimming removed 4 bases from V and 4 bases from J, with 16 bases in between. CDR1 is SEHNR, CDR2 FQNEAQ, per germline (reference sequence). The CDR3 coding sequence is TGTGCCAGCAGCTCGGATATCGGAGGACTCTATGGCTACACCTTC. Its protein is CASSSDIGGLYGYTF.

This chain connects TRBV4-3 to TRBJ2-7, with a weak D call TRBD2 (5 bases). The germline V gene has CDR1 LGHNA and CDR2 YSLEER. With 0 bases removed from V and 3 bases from J, the gap between germline ends came to 12 bases. The CDR3 loop spans 15 amino acids. In DNA, the CDR3 is TGCGCCAGCAGCCAAGATCTATTCGGGGACTACGAGCAGTACTTC. Translated: CASSQDLFGDYEQYF.

The chain recombines TRBV7-3 with TRBJ2-3, with D possibly being TRBD2 (5 bases). The germline V and J ends were trimmed by 5 bases and 2 bases, with 11 bases remaining between them. The CDR3 sequence is 14 residues long. Germline assignment: CDR1 SGHTA and CDR2 FQGTGA. CDR3 protein: CASSPDSSTDTQYF. The DNA of the CDR3 is TGTGCCAGCAGCCCGGACTCCTCCACAGATACGCAGTATTTT. The full variable domain, completed using reference TRBV7-3 and TRBJ2-3, is GAGVSQTPSNKVTEKGKYVELRCDPISGHTALYWYRQSLGQGPEFLIYFQGTGAADDSGLPNDRFFAVRPEGSVSTLKIQRTERGDSAVYLCASSPDSSTDTQYFGPGTRLTVL.

V and J are TRBV28 and TRBJ2-1; D uncertain. Trimming took 5 bases from V and 5 from J, leaving 13 bases between them. The CDR3 runs to 14 residues. Germline CDR1 reads MDHEN; CDR2 reads SYDVKM. The CDR3 DNA reads as TGTGCCAGCAGTCCCCGCCAGGTTAACAATGAGCAGTTCTTC. It specifies CASSPRQVNNEQFF.

This clone was detected once. The chain joins TRBV9 to TRBJ1-2; no clear D gene. Trimming removed 4 bases at V and 2 bases at J, with 12 bases between. The V gene's germline CDR1 is SGDLS and CDR2 YYNGEE. This CDR3 comprises 14 residues. CDR3 DNA: TGTGCCAGCAGCCCAAGCGGGGAGAACTATGGCTACACCTTC. Its translation is CASSPSGENYGYTF.

The chain has TRBV27 and TRBJ1-1; 9 bases fit TRBD1. This CDR3 is built from 14 residues. Germline V gene lookup returns CDR1 MNHEY and CDR2 SMNVEV (reference sequence). The V and J ends lost 5 bases and 4 bases, in that order; junction bases with no gene match: 5. The DNA of the CDR3 is TGTGCCAGCAGTATTCGACAGGGGGGCACTGAAGCTTTCTTT. Residues: CASSIRQGGTEAFF.

About this clone itself: The identical CDR3 is also encoded by other nucleotide sequences in the sample. The chain couples TRBV28 to TRBJ1-1, with D possibly TRBD1 on 5 matching bases. In germline, CDR1 is MDHEN, CDR2 SYDVKM. The germline V and J ends were trimmed by 2 bases and 1 base, with 14 bases remaining between them. There are 16 residues in the CDR3. The CDR3 DNA reads TGTGCCAGCAGTTTAGGTGCGACAGCAAGGAACACTGAAGCTTTCTTT. This gives the protein CASSLGATARNTEAFF. Combining the CDR3 with reference TRBV28 and TRBJ1-1 gives the whole variable domain DVKVTQSSRYLVKRTGEKVFLECVQDMDHENMFWYRQDPGLGLRLIYFSYDVKMKEKGDIPEGYSVSREKKERFSLILESASTNQTSMYLCASSLGATARNTEAFFGQGTRLTVV.

The gene calls are TRBV19 and TRBJ1-1, with 9 bases fitting TRBD1. Trimming at V came to 4 bases and at J to 5 bases, leaving 8 bases not matched to a gene. This CDR3 has 15 residues. Germline V gene data show CDR1 as LNHDA and CDR2 as SQIVND (reference sequence). DNA for the CDR3: TGTGCCAGTAGTAAGGGGGACAGGGATTTTACTGAAGCTTTCTTT. This codes for CASSKGDRDFTEAFF.

The V gene is TRBV27, the J gene TRBJ2-3, with D maybe TRBD1 (5 bases). The CDR3 is made up of 16 amino acids. In germline, CDR1 is MNHEY, CDR2 SMNVEV (reference sequence). Trimming took off 5 bases at V and 0 bases at J, with 15 bases between the two ends. The CDR3 nucleotides are TGTGCCAGCAGTCGACAGTTACAAGCTAGCACAGATACGCAGTATTTT. It specifies CASSRQLQASTDTQYF.